The 16 T cell receptor beta chains below were found in one sample sequenced in a study of T cell responses to AZD1222 COVID-19 vaccine. The repertoire was sequenced with immunoSEQ multiplex PCR; TCRdb's copy has only in-frame clones and lacks some. The sample comprises roughly 140,000 clones, around 89% of which are singletons, and around 1.5% rests with the top ten. Sequences were derived from peripheral blood, sampled on day 0 of AZD1222 vaccination. The receptors stem from an adult in good health.

The chain links TRBV5-1 to TRBJ1-1; tentatively, D is TRBD1 (5 bases). V was trimmed by 4 bases and J by 0 bases, leaving 16 bases between them. The CDR3 consists of 16 residues. Per germline, CDR1 SGHRS and CDR2 YFSETQ. This CDR3 is CASSRRGGPMNTEAFF. CDR3 sequence (DNA): TGCGCCAGCAGCAGGAGGGGAGGGCCCATGAACACTGAAGCTTTCTTT.

The chain couples TRBV6-5 to TRBJ1-6, with D possibly TRBD1 on 5 matching bases. This CDR3 contains 15 residues. With 3 bases removed from V and 10 bases from J, the gap between germline ends came to 16 bases. Per germline, CDR1 MNHEY and CDR2 SVGAGI. The CDR3 coding sequence is TGTGCCAGCAGTTATTTAACGGGACGAAACTCACCCCTCCACTTT. As protein: CASSYLTGRNSPLHF.

The chain couples TRBV19 to TRBJ1-1; 10 bases align to TRBD1. The germline gives CDR1 LNHDA, CDR2 SQIVND (reference sequence). The J segment lost 1 base and the V segment lost 6 bases, leaving 2 bases of the junction unmatched. This CDR3 is 14 amino acids long. The CDR3 DNA reads as TGTGCCAGTAGCCGACAGGGGGCGAACACTGAAGCTTTCTTT. Amino acid sequence: CASSRQGANTEAFF. The whole variable domain, filled in from reference TRBV19 and TRBJ1-1, reads DGGITQSPKYLFRKEGQNVTLSCEQNLNHDAMYWYRQDPGQGLRLIYYSQIVNDFQKGDIAEGYSVSREKKESFPLTVTSAQKNPTAFYLCASSRQGANTEAFFGQGTRLTVV.

This clone was picked up one time. The chain employs TRBV5-1 and TRBJ2-3; D not certain. Germline V gives CDR1 SGHRS, CDR2 YFSETQ. With 5 bases removed from V and 3 bases from J, the gap between germline ends came to 7 bases. The CDR3 loop spans 12 amino acids. CDR3 sequence reads: CASRMITDTQYF. The CDR3 coding sequence is TGCGCCAGCAGAATGATTACAGATACGCAGTATTTT.

This clone occurred a few times. The chain employs TRBV5-6 and TRBJ1-1; D is uncertain. Germline CDR1 is SGHDT and CDR2 is YYEEEE. The CDR3 is made up of 18 amino acids. The germline V and J ends were trimmed by 0 bases and 0 bases, with 18 bases remaining between them. The CDR3 region has the DNA TGTGCCAGCAGCTTGGGGACTGGTACCTCCCTCATGAACACTGAAGCTTTCTTT. Translating gives CASSLGTGTSLMNTEAFF.

The gene calls are TRBV28 and TRBJ2-1; weak D call: TRBD1 (5 bases). The V and J ends lost 11 bases and 0 bases respectively, with 11 bases between them. Germline values: CDR1 MDHEN, CDR2 SYDVKM. The CDR3 totals 13 residues. The CDR3 nucleotides are TGTGCCGTACTCACAGGCTCCTACAATGAGCAGTTCTTC. Its protein product is CAVLTGSYNEQFF.

The rearrangement links TRBV5-1 to TRBJ2-1, with 9 nucleotides matching TRBD2. V was clipped by 0 bases and J by 3 bases; unmatched bases: 7. The CDR3 runs 17 residues. Germline V gives CDR1 SGHRS, CDR2 YFSETQ. CDR3 in amino acids: CASSLGSAGGVYNEQFF. In DNA, the CDR3 is TGCGCCAGCAGCTTGGGGTCGGCGGGAGGGGTCTACAATGAGCAGTTCTTC.

This clone was observed a single time. The chain recombines TRBV28 with TRBJ2-7; D uncertain. CDR3 size: 15 residues. Germline V gives CDR1 MDHEN, CDR2 SYDVKM. V was clipped by 5 bases and J by 4 bases, with 18 bases between them. The CDR3 loop is CASSLQTRSAYEQYF. The CDR3 DNA sequence: TGTGCCAGCAGTCTTCAAACTCGTTCCGCTTACGAGCAGTACTTC.

The chain links TRBV9 to TRBJ2-7; the match to TRBD2 covers 8 bases. CDR3 size: 15 residues. With V trimmed by 3 bases and J by 3 bases, 8 bases remained unmatched. CDR1 and CDR2 (germline): SGDLS, YYNGEE. In DNA form, the CDR3 reads TGTGCCAGCAGCGCCCGGGAGGGGAGCGTCTACGAGCAGTACTTC. This translates into CASSAREGSVYEQYF.

The V call is TRBV5-6, the J call TRBJ1-4; no clear D gene. This CDR3 spans 17 amino acids. V was trimmed by 4 bases and J by 4 bases, leaving 20 bases between them. Per the germline V gene, CDR1 is SGHDT and CDR2 is YYEEEE. The CDR3 DNA sequence: TGTGCCAGCAGCGCAAGGGCAGAAGATCCCCATAATGAAAAACTGTTTTTT. Translated, it gives CASSARAEDPHNEKLFF.

This clone showed up just a few times. The V and J genes are TRBV12-3 or TRBV12-4 and TRBJ1-5; D ambiguous. The V end was cut by 6 bases, the J end by 7 bases, with 13 bases between. This CDR3 spans 13 amino acids. In DNA, the CDR3 is TGTGCCAGCAGCCCCGGAAAGGGACAGCCCCAGCATTTT. This codes for CASSPGKGQPQHF.

This chain joins TRBV24-1 and TRBJ1-2; 7 positions match TRBD1. This CDR3 has 13 amino acids. Germline V gene data show CDR1 as KGHDR and CDR2 as SFDVKD. Losses at the gene ends were 4 bases for V and 8 bases for J; bases not matched to a gene: 6. In DNA, the CDR3 is TGTGCCACCAGTGAGAAGGGGGCGCAGGGCTACACCTTC. It is translated as CATSEKGAQGYTF.

The chain couples TRBV28 to TRBJ1-4; 7 bases match TRBD1. This CDR3 is 14 amino acids long. V lost 6 bases to trimming and J lost 8 bases; unmatched junction nucleotides: 9. Germline V gene data show CDR1 as MDHEN and CDR2 as SYDVKM. CDR3 bases: TGTGCCAGCAGCCAGGGGGGTGAAGGGGAAAAACTGTTTTTT. This codes for CASSQGGEGEKLFF.

The rearrangement links TRBV7-9 to TRBJ2-1; TRBD1 aligns across 9 bases. V shed 5 bases, J shed 6 bases, and the junction held 11 bases outside the gene matches. The CDR3 consists of 16 residues. Germline values: CDR1 SEHNR, CDR2 FQNEAQ (reference sequence). The chain's CDR3 is CASSPHPGQGPNEQFF. CDR3 DNA: TGTGCCAGCAGCCCCCACCCGGGACAGGGCCCCAATGAGCAGTTCTTC.

This rearrangement joins TRBV7-2 to TRBJ1-2; D ambiguous. The CDR3 has 13 residues. CDR1 is SGHTA, CDR2 FQGNSA, per germline. V gave up 1 base and J gave up 11 bases, with 14 bases separating them. The CDR3 DNA follows: TGTGCCAGCAGCTTAGATATTGTCGAGAGGTACACCTTC. It yields the protein CASSLDIVERYTF. Filled out from reference TRBV7-2 and TRBJ1-2, the complete variable domain reads GAGVSQSPSNKVTEKGKDVELRCDPISGHTALYWYRQSLGQGLEFLIYFQGNSAPDKSGLPSDRFSAERTGGSVSTLTIQRTQQEDSAVYLCASSLDIVERYTFGSGTRLTVV.

The chain uses TRBV27 and TRBJ1-5; D is perhaps TRBD1 (5 bases). This CDR3 region has 15 residues. Trimming took 5 bases from V and 9 from J, leaving 20 bases between them. Germline CDR1 and CDR2: MNHEY and SMNVEV (reference sequence). The CDR3 DNA follows: TGTGCCAGCAGTCCCACAGGTGGAGGGTCCTGGCCCCAGCATTTT. Translating gives CASSPTGGGSWPQHF.